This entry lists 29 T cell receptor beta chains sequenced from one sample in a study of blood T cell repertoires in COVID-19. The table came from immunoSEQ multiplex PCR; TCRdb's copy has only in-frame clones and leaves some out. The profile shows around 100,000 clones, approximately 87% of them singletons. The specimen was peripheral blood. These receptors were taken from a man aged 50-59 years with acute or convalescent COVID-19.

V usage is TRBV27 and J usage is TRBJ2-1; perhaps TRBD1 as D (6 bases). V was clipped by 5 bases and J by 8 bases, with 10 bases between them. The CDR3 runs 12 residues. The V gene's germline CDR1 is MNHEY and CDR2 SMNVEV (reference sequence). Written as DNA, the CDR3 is TGTGCCAGCAGTCCCCAGGGGTATGAGCAGTTCTTC. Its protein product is CASSPQGYEQFF.

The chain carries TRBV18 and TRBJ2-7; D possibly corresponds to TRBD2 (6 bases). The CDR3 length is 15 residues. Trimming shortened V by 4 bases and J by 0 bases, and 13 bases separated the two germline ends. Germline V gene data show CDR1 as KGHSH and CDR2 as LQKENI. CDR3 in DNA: TGTGCCAGCTCACTCCGGGACTCCTTCTCCTACGAGCAGTACTTC. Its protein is CASSLRDSFSYEQYF. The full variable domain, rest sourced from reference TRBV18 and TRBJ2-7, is NAGVMQNPRHLVRRRGQEARLRCSPMKGHSHVYWYRQLPEEGLKFMVYLQKENIIDESGMPKERFSAEFPKEGPSILRIQQVVRGDSAAYFCASSLRDSFSYEQYFGPGTRLTVT.

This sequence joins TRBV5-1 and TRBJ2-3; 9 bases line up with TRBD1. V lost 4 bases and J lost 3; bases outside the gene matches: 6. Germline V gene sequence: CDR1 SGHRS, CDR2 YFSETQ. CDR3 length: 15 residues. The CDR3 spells CASSKGQGRTDTQYF. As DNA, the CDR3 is TGCGCCAGCAGCAAAGGACAGGGGCGGACAGATACGCAGTATTTT.

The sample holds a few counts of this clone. This CDR3 is CSVTGTGEREGLSHEQFF. The CDR3 DNA is TGCAGCGTGACCGGGACAGGAGAGCGGGAGGGCCTCTCACATGAGCAGTTCTTC. The rearrangement uses TRBV29-1 and TRBJ2-1, with 10 bases aligning to TRBD2. The V gene's germline CDR1 is SQVTM and CDR2 ANQGSEA. This CDR3 region has 18 residues. V lost 6 bases to trimming and J lost 8 bases; unmatched junction nucleotides: 22.

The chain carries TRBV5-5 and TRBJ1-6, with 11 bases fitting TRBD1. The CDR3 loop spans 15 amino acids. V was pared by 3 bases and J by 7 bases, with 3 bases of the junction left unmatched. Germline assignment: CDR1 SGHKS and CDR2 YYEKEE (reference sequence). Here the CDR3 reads CASSSGTGGNSPLHF. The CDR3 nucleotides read TGTGCCAGCAGCTCAGGGACAGGGGGGAATTCACCCCTCCACTTT.

CDR3 coding DNA: TGTGCCAGCAGTTACGGAGAGGGAGAGAAGTACTTC. It codes for CASSYGEGEKYF. The V gene is TRBV6-6, the J gene TRBJ2-7; D is perhaps TRBD2 (5 bases). The germline gives CDR1 MNHNY, CDR2 SVGAGI (reference sequence). CDR3 size: 12 residues. The V end was cut by 2 bases, the J end by 11 bases, with 13 bases between.

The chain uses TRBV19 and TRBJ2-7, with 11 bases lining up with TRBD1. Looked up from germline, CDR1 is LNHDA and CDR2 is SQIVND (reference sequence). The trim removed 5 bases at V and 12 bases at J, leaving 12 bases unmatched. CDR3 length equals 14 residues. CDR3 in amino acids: CASSLGQGGERRYF. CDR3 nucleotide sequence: TGTGCCAGTAGTTTGGGACAGGGGGGAGAGAGGCGGTACTTC.

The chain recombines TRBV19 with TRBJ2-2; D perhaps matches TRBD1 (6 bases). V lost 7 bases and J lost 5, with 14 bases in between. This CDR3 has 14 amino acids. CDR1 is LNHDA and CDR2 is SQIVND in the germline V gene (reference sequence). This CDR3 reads CASTRGKGTGELFF. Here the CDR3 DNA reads TGTGCCAGTACTAGGGGGAAGGGTACCGGGGAGCTGTTTTTT.

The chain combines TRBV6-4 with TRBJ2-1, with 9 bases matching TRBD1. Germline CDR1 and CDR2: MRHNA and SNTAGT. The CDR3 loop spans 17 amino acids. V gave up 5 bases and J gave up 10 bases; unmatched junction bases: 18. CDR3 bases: TGTGCCAGCAGTCGCGACTCTCCCGGGACAGGGAAGCACGAGCAGTTCTTC. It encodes CASSRDSPGTGKHEQFF.

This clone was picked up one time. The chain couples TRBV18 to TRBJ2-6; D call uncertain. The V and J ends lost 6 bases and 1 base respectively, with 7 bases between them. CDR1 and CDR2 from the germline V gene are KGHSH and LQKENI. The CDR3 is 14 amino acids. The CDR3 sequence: CASSKLSGANVLTF. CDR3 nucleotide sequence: TGTGCCAGCTCTAAATTATCTGGGGCCAACGTCCTGACTTTC.

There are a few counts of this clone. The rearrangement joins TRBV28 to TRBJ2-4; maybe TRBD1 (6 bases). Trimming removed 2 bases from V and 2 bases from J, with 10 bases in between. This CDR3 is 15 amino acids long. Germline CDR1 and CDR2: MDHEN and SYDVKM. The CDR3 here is CASSLLGDTKNIQYF. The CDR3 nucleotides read TGTGCCAGCAGTTTACTCGGGGACACCAAAAACATTCAGTACTTC.

The CDR3 reads CASSSGSSYNEQFF. DNA for the CDR3: TGTGCCAGCAGCTCCGGGAGCTCCTACAATGAGCAGTTCTTC. The gene calls are TRBV11-2 and TRBJ2-1; D perhaps matches TRBD2 (6 bases). The germline gives CDR1 SGHAT, CDR2 FQNNGV. V lost 4 bases and J 0 bases, leaving 7 bases between the germline ends. The CDR3 length is 14 residues.

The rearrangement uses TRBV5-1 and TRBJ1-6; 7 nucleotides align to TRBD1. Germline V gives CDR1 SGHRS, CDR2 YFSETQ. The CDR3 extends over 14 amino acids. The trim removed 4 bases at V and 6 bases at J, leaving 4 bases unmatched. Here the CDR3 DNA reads TGCGCCAGCAGCCGGGGACAGACTAATTCACCCCTCCACTTT. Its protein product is CASSRGQTNSPLHF.

CDR3 in DNA: TGTGCCAGCAGCTTGGATCTCAACACCGGGGAGCTGTTTTTT. Protein product: CASSLDLNTGELFF. The chain uses TRBV5-6 and TRBJ2-2; D gene unclear. V gave up 0 bases and J gave up 2 bases, with 5 bases separating them. CDR1 is SGHDT, CDR2 YYEEEE, per germline. The CDR3 is 14 residues long.

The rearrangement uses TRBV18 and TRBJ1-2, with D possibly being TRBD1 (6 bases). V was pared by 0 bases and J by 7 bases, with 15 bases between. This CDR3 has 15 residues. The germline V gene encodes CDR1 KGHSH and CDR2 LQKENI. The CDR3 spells CASSPPDRPRGGYTF. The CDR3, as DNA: TGTGCCAGCTCACCACCTGACAGGCCCAGGGGTGGCTACACCTTC.

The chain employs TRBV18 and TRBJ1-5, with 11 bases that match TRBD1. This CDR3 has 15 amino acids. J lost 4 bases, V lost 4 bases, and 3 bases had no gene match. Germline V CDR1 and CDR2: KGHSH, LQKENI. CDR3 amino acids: CASSQDRGPNQPQHF. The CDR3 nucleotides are TGTGCCAGCTCACAGGACAGGGGGCCGAATCAGCCCCAGCATTTT.

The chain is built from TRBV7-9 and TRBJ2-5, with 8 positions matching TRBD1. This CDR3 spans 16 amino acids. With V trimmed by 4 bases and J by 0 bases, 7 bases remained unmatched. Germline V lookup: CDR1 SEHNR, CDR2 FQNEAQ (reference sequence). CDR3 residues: CASSSRRTGNQETQYF. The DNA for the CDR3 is TGTGCCAGCAGCTCCCGACGGACAGGGAACCAAGAGACCCAGTACTTC.

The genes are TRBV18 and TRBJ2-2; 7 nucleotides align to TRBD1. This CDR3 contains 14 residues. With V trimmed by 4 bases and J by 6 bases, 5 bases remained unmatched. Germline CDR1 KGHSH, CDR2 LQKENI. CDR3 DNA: TGTGCCAGCTCACTCGACAGGGTGCCCGGGGAGCTGTTTTTT. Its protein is CASSLDRVPGELFF.

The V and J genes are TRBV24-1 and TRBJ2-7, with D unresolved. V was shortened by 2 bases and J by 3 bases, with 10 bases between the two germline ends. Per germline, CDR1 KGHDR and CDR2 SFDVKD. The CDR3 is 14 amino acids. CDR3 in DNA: TGTGCCACCAGTGATTCGGAGACGGGCTACGAGCAGTACTTC. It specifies CATSDSETGYEQYF.

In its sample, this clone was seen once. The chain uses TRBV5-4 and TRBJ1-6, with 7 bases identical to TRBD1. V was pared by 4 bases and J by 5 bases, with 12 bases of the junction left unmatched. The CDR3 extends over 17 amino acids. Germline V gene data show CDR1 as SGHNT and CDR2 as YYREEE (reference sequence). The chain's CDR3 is CASSLRTGPGDNSPLHF. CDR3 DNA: TGTGCCAGCAGCCTCCGGACAGGCCCGGGGGATAATTCACCCCTCCACTTT.

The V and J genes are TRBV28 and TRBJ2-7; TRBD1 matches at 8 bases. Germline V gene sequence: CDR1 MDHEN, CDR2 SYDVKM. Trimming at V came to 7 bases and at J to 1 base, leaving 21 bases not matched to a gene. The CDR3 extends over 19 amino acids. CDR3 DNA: TGTGCCAGCACCTACAGGGGGGCAGGGGGTGTGCCTGGGTCCTACGAGCAGTACTTC. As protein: CASTYRGAGGVPGSYEQYF.

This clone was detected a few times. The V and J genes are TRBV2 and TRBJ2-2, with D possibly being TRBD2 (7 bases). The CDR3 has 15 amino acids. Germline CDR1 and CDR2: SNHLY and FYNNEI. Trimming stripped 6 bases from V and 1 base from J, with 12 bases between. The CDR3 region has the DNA TGTGCCAGCAGGGGGGGGCCCTTGAACACCGGGGAGCTGTTTTTT. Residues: CASRGGPLNTGELFF.

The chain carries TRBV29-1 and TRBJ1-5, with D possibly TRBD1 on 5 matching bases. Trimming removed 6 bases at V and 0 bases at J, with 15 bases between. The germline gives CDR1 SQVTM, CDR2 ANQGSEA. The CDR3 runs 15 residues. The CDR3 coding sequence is TGCAGCGTCGATTTTGGGGGGGGTAGCAATCAGCCCCAGCATTTT. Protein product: CSVDFGGGSNQPQHF.

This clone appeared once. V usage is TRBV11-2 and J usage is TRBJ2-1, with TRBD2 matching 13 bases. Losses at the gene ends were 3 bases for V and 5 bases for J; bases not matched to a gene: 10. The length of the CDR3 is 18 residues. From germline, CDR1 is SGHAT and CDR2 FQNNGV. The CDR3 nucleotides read TGTGCCAGCAGCTTCCGGACTAGCGGGAGTTCTATGGACAATGAGCAGTTCTTC. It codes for CASSFRTSGSSMDNEQFF.

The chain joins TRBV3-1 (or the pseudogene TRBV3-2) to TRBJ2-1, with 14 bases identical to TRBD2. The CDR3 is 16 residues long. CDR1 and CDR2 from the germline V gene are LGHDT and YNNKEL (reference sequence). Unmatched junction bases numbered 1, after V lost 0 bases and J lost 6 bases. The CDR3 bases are TGTGCCAGCAGCCAAGAGGGACTAGCGGGAGTCAATGAGCAGTTCTTC. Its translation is CASSQEGLAGVNEQFF.

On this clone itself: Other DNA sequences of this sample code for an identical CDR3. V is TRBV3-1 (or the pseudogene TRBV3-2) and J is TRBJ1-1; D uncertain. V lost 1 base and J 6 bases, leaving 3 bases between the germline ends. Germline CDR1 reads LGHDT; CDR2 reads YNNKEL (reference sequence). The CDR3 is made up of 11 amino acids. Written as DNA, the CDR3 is TGTGCCAGCAGCCAAGCATCTGAAGCTTTCTTT. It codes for CASSQASEAFF.

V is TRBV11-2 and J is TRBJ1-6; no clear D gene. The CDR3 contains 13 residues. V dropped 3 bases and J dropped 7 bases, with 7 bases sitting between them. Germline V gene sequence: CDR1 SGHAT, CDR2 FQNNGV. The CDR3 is CASSLAENSPLHF. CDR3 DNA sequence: TGTGCCAGCAGCTTGGCAGAAAATTCACCCCTCCACTTT.

The CDR3 region is CASSSPQAGARFF. The DNA for the CDR3 is TGCGCCAGCAGCTCCCCCCAAGCGGGAGCGCGGTTCTTC. This rearrangement joins TRBV5-1 to TRBJ2-1; 8 bases fit TRBD2. The CDR3 is 13 residues long. CDR1 and CDR2 from the germline V gene are SGHRS and YFSETQ. Germline trimming cut 3 bases from V and 15 bases from J; bases unmatched to any gene: 11.

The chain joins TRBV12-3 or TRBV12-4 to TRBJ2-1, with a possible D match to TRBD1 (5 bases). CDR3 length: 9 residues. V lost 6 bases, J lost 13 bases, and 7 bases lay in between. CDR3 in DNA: TGTGCCAGCAGCAGGGATCAGTTCTTC. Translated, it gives CASSRDQFF.